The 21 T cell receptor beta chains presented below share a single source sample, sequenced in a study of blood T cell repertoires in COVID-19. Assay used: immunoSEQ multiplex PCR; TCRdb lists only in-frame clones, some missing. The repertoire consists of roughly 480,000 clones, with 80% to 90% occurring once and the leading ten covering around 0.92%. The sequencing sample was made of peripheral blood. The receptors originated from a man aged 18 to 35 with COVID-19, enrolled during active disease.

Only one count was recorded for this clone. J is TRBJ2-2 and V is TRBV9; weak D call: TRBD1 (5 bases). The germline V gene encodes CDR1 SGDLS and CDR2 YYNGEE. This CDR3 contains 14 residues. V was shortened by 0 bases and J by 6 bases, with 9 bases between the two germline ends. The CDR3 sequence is CASSVVGESGELFF. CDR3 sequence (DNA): TGTGCCAGCAGCGTAGTAGGGGAATCCGGGGAGCTGTTTTTT.

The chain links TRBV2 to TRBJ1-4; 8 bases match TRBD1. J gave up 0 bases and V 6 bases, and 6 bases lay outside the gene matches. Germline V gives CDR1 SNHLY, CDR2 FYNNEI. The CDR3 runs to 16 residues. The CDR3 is CASSKGQASTNEKLFF. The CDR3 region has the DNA TGTGCCAGCAGCAAGGGACAGGCCTCAACTAATGAAAAACTGTTTTTT.

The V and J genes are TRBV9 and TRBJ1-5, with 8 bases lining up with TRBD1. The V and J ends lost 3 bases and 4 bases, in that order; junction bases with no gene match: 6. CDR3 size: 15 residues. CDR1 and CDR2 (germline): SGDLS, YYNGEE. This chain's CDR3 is CASSAGQGWNQPQHF. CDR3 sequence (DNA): TGTGCCAGCAGCGCCGGACAGGGATGGAATCAGCCCCAGCATTTT.

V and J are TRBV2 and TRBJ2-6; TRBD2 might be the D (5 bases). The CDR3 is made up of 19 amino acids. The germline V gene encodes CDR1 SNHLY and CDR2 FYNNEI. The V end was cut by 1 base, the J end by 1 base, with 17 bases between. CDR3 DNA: TGTGCCAGCAGTGAAGAAGCCTGGGAGACTCTATCTGGGGCCAACGTCCTGACTTTC. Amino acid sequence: CASSEEAWETLSGANVLTF.

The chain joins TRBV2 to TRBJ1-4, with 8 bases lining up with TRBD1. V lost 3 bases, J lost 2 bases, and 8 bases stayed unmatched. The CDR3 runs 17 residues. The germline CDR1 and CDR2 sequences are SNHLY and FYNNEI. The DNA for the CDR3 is TGTGCCAGCAGTGACCTTGGACAGGGTTCGACTAATGAAAAACTGTTTTTT. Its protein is CASSDLGQGSTNEKLFF.

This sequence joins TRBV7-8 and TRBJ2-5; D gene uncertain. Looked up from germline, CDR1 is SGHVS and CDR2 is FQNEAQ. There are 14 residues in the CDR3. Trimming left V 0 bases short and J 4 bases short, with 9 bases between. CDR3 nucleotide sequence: TGTGCCAGCAGCTTAGCGGGCCTTAGAGAGACCCAGTACTTC. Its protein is CASSLAGLRETQYF. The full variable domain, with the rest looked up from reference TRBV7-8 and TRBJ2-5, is GAGVSQSPRYKVAKRGQDVALRCDPISGHVSLFWYQQALGQGPEFLTYFQNEAQLDKSGLPSDRFFAERPEGSVSTLKIQRTQQEDSAVYLCASSLAGLRETQYFGPGTRLLVL.

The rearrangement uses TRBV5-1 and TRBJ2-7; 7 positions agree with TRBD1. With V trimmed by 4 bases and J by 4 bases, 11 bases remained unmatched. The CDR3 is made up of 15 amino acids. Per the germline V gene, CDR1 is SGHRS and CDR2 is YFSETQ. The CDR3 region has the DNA TGCGCCAGCAGCCCCGGACAGGCCACTGTTTACGAGCAGTACTTC. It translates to CASSPGQATVYEQYF.

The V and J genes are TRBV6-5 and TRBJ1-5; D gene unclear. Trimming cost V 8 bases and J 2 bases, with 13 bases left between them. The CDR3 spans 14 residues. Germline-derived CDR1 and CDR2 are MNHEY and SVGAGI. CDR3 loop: CASGFGVGNQPQHF. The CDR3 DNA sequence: TGTGCCAGCGGTTTCGGTGTGGGCAATCAGCCCCAGCATTTT.

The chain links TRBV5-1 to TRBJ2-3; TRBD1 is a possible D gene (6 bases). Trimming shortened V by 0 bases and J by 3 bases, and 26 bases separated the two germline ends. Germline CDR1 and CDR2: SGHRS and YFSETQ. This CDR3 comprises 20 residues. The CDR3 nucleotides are TGCGCCAGCAGCTTGGGTGGCCCTAAAACAGGGCTTGTATTAACAGATACGCAGTATTTT. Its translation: CASSLGGPKTGLVLTDTQYF.

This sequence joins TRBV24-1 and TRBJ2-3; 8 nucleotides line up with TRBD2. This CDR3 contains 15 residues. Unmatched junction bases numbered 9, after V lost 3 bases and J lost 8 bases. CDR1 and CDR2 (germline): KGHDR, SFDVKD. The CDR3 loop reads CATSDRSGSLSTQYF. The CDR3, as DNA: TGTGCCACCAGTGATCGGAGCGGGAGCTTGAGTACGCAGTATTTT.

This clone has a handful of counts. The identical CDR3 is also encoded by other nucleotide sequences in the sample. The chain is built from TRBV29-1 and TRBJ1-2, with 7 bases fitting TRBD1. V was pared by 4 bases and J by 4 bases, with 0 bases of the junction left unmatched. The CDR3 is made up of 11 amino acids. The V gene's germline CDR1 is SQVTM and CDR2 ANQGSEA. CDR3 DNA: TGCAGCGTTGGGGACAGCTATGGCTACACCTTC. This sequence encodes CSVGDSYGYTF.

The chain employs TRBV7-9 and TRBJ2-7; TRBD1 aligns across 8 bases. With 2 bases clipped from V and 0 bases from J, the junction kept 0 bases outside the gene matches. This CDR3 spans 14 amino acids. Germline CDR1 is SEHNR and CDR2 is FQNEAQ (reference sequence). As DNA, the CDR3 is TGTGCCAGCAGCTTAACAGGGGGCTCCTACGAGCAGTACTTC. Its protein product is CASSLTGGSYEQYF.

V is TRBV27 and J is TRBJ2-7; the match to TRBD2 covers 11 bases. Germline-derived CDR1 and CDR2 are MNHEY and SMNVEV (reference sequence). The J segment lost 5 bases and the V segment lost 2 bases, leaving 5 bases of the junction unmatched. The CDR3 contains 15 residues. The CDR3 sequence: CASSLTSGSSHEQYF. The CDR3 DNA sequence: TGTGCCAGCAGTTTAACTAGCGGGAGTTCTCACGAGCAGTACTTC.

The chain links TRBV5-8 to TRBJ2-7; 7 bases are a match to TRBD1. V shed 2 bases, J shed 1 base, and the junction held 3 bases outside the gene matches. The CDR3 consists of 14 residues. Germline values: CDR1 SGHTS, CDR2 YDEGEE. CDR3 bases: TGTGCCAGCAGCTTCCAGGGGGTATCCTACGAGCAGTACTTC. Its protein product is CASSFQGVSYEQYF.

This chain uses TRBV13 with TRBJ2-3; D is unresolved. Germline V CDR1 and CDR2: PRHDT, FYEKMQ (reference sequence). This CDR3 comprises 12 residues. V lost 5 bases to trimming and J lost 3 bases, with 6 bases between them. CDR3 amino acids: CASSPQTDTQYF. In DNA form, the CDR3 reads TGTGCCAGCAGCCCTCAGACAGATACGCAGTATTTT.

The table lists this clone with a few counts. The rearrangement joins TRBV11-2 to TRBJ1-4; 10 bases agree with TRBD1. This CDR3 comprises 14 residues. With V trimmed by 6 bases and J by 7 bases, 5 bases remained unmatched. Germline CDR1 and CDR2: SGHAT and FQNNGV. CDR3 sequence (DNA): TGTGCCAGCAGTCGACAGGGGGCGTCTGAAAAACTGTTTTTT. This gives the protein CASSRQGASEKLFF. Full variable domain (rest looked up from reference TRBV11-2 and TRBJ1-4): EAGVAQSPRYKIIEKRQSVAFWCNPISGHATLYWYQQILGQGPKLLIQFQNNGVVDDSQLPKDRFSAERLKGVDSTLKIQPAKLEDSAVYLCASSRQGASEKLFFGSGTQLSVL.

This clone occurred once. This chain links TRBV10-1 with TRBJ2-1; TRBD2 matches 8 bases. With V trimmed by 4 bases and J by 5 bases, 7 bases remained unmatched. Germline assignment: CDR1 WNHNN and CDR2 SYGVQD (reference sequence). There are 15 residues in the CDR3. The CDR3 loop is CASSGSLADHNEQFF. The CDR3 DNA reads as TGCGCCAGCAGTGGGTCACTAGCGGACCACAATGAGCAGTTCTTC.

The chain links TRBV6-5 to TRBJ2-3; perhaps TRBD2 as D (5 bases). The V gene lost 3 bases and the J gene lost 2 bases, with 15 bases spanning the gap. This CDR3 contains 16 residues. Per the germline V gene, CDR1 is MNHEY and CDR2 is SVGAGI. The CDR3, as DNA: TGTGCCAGCAGTTATACGGGGTTAGCCGCCACAGATACGCAGTATTTT. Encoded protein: CASSYTGLAATDTQYF.

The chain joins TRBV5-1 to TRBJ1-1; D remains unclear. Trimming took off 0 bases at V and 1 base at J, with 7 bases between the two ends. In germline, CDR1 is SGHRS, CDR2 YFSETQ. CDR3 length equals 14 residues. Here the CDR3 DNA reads TGCGCCAGCAGCTTGGGAGATGAGAACACTGAAGCTTTCTTT. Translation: CASSLGDENTEAFF.

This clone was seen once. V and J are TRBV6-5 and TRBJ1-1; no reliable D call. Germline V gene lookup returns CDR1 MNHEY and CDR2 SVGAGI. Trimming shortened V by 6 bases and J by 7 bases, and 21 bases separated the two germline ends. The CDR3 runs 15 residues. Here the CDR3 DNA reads TGTGCCAGCAGGCCAGCCCCGGAGGGAAGTGTTGAAGCTTTCTTT. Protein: CASRPAPEGSVEAFF.

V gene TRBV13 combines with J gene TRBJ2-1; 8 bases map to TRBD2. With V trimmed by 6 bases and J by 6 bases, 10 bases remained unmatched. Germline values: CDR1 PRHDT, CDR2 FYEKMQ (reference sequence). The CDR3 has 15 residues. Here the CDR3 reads CASSPTSGRSNEQFF. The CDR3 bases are TGTGCCAGCAGTCCTACCAGCGGGAGAAGCAATGAGCAGTTCTTC.